The present T cell receptor (beta chain) was sequenced within a study of cytomegalovirus exposure and HLA in healthy donors. Regarding the study as a whole: Several V segments, TRBV6-2 and TRBV6-3 among them, could not be told apart and were dropped.

It was with 60 Vbeta and 13 Jbeta primers that the PCR ran. Sequencing was performed with immunoSEQ multiplex PCR; in TCRdb, only in-frame clones are kept and a portion is missing. The data contain 210,000 or so clones, 75% to 85% of them singletons. Details on this clone: Its specificity is unknown.

This CDR3 has 15 residues. The junction had 3 bases not matched to a gene; V was cut back by 0 bases and J by 9 bases. Germline V lookup: CDR1 MNHEY, CDR2 SVGAGI. This sequence was found in a woman between 55 and 75 years old in good health and CMV-seropositive. The chain links TRBV6-5 to TRBJ2-1; TRBD2 matches 12 bases. What was sequenced was PBMCs. This CDR3 is CASSYSTSGRGEQFF. CDR3 in DNA: TGTGCCAGCAGTTACTCGACTAGCGGGAGAGGTGAGCAGTTCTTC.